This TCR beta chain was captured by sequencing in a study of Tregs in tolerant kidney transplant recipients. This table comes from immunoSEQ multiplex PCR, and its TCRdb copy is limited to in-frame clones, with some not included. The table has just under 65,000 clones, roughly 98% seen once. Per the germline V gene, CDR1 is SGHAT and CDR2 is FQDESV (reference sequence). V was clipped by 6 bases and J by 3 bases; unmatched bases: 7. The CDR3 has 14 amino acids. This clone was seen just once. As yet, its antigen is unknown. Points from the study as a whole: Few patients were studied, so findings need validation in larger groups.

Sample: Tregs from blood, taken before the transplant. The chain joins TRBV11-1 to TRBJ2-7; 8 bases fit TRBD2. The receptor comes from a human donor who received a combined kidney and bone marrow transplant. CDR3 region: CASRGAGEFYEQYF. The CDR3 nucleotides are TGTGCCAGCAGGGGAGCGGGGGAGTTCTACGAGCAGTACTTC. The complete variable domain, with remaining parts taken from reference TRBV11-1 and TRBJ2-7, reads EAEVAQSPRYKITEKSQAVAFWCDPISGHATLYWYRQILGQGPELLVQFQDESVVDDSQLPKDRFSAERLKGVDSTLKIQPAELGDSAMYLCASRGAGEFYEQYFGPGTRLTVT.